This entry features one T cell receptor beta chain sequence. What it recognizes is unknown. Doses given second, at about 4 or about 12 weeks, were pooled. This sample is drawn from a study of T cell responses to AZD1222 COVID-19 vaccine. General study results and limits: Across the whole spike, CD4 TCRs peaked at regions 160-218 and 743-854. White British donors predominated, females outnumbered males, and clonal diversity was possibly underestimated.

The CDR3 has 14 amino acids. Looked up from germline, CDR1 is SGHTA and CDR2 is FQGNSA. Trimming removed 0 bases from V and 10 bases from J, with 14 bases in between. The data were produced by immunoSEQ multiplex PCR, yet TCRdb's version contains in-frame clones alone and is incomplete. The sample contains tens of thousands of clones, roughly four fifths of which appear only once. Sample: peripheral blood, taken 28 days after the second AZD1222 dose. This sequence originates from an adult who received the AZD1222 COVID-19 vaccine. The rearrangement uses TRBV7-2 and TRBJ2-3; a weak D match, TRBD2 (5 bases). CDR3 in amino acids: CASSLALLVSPQYF. The CDR3 nucleotides are TGTGCCAGCAGCTTAGCATTACTAGTCTCCCCGCAGTATTTT.